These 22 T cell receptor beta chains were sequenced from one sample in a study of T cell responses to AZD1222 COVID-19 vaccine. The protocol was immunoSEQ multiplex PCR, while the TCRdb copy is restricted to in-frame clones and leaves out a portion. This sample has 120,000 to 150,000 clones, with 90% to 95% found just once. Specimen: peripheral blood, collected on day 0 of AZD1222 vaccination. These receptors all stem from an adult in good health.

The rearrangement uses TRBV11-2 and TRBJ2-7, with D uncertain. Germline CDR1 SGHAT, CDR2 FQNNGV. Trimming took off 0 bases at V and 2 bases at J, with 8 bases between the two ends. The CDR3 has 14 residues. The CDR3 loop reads CASSLEVGTYEQYF. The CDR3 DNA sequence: TGTGCCAGCAGCTTAGAGGTCGGTACCTACGAGCAGTACTTC.

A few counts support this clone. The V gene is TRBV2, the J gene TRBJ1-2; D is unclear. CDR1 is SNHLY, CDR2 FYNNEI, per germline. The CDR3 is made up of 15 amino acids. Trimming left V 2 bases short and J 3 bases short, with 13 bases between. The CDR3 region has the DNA TGTGCCAGCAGTGAATGGGGAACCCAGGACTATGGCTACACCTTC. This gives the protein CASSEWGTQDYGYTF.

The CDR3 sequence: CASSLVIQGADTQYF. The CDR3 DNA reads as TGTGCCAGCAGCTTAGTGATCCAGGGGGCAGATACGCAGTATTTT. J is TRBJ2-3 and V is TRBV7-8, with 7 bases aligning to TRBD1. The CDR3 runs to 15 residues. Germline CDR1 SGHVS, CDR2 FQNEAQ. Trimming removed 1 base from V and 4 bases from J; junction bases left unmatched: 5.

The CDR3 region is CASSNGERGEQYF. DNA for the CDR3: TGTGCCAGCAGCAACGGGGAGAGAGGGGAGCAGTACTTC. This chain joins TRBV6-6 and TRBJ2-7; a weak D match, TRBD2 (5 bases). V dropped 6 bases and J dropped 7 bases, with 16 bases sitting between them. CDR1 is MNHNY and CDR2 is SVGAGI in the germline V gene (reference sequence). This CDR3 has 13 residues.

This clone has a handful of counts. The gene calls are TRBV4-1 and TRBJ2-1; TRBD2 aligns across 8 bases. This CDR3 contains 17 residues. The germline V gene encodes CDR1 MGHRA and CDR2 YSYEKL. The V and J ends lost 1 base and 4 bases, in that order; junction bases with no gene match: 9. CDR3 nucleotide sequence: TGCGCCAGCAGCCAAGGCCCAGCGAGCGGGAGATACAATGAGCAGTTCTTC. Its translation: CASSQGPASGRYNEQFF.

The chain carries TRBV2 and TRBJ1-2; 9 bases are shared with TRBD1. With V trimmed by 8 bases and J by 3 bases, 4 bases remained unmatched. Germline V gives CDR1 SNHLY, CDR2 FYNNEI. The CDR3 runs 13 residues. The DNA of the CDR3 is TGTGCCAGCCTGACAGGGGGTGACTATGGCTACACCTTC. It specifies CASLTGGDYGYTF.

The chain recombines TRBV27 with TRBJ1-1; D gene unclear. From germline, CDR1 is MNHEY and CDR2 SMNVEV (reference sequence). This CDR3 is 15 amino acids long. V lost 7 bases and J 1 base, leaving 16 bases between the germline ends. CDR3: CASKVVAVQNTEAFF. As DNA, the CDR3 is TGTGCCAGCAAGGTTGTTGCGGTACAGAACACTGAAGCTTTCTTT.

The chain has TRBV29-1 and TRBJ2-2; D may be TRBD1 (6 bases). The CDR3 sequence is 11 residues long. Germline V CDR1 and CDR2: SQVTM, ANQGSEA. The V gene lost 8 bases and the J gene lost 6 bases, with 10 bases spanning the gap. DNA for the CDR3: TGCAGCTACAGGGTTGCCGGGGAGCTGTTTTTT. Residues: CSYRVAGELFF.

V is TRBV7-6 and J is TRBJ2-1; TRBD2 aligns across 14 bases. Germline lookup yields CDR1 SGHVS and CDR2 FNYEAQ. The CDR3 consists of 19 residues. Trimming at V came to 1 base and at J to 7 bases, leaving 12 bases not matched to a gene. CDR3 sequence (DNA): TGTGCCAGCAGCTTAGTCGACGTCTTGGGACTAGCGGGAGAGAATGAGCAGTTCTTC. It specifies CASSLVDVLGLAGENEQFF.

In DNA form, the CDR3 reads TGTGCCAGCAGCCAAAACACCGGCGGGGCTTTCTTT. Its protein product is CASSQNTGGAFF. This chain links TRBV3-1 (or the pseudogene TRBV3-2) with TRBJ1-1, with D unresolved. Germline V gene data show CDR1 as LGHDT and CDR2 as YNNKEL (reference sequence). This CDR3 has 12 residues. Trimming took 2 bases from V and 11 from J, leaving 12 bases between them.

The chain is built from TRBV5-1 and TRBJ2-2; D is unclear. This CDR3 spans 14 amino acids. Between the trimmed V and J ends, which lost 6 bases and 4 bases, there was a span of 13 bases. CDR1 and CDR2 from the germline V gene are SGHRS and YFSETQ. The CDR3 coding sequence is TGCGCCAGCAAACAGACCCTCGGCACCGGGGAGCTGTTTTTT. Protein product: CASKQTLGTGELFF.

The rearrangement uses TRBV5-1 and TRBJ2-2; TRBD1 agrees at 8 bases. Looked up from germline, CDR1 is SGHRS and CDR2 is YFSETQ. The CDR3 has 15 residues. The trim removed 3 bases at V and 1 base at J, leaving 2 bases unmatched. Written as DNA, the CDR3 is TGCGCCAGCAGCTCAGGACAGGGGAACACCGGGGAGCTGTTTTTT. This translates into CASSSGQGNTGELFF.

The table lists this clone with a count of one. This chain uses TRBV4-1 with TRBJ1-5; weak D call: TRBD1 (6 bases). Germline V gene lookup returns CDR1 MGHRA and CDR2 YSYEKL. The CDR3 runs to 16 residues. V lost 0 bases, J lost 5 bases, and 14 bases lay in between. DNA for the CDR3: TGCGCCAGCAGCCAAGATTCGAGAAAGGGGGATCAGCCCCAGCATTTT. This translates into CASSQDSRKGDQPQHF.

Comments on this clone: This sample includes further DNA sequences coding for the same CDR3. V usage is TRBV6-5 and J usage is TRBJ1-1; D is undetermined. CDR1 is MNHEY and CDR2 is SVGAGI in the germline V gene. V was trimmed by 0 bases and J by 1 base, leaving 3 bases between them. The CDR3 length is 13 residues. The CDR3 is CASSYSENTEAFF. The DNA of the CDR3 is TGTGCCAGCAGTTACTCCGAGAACACTGAAGCTTTCTTT.

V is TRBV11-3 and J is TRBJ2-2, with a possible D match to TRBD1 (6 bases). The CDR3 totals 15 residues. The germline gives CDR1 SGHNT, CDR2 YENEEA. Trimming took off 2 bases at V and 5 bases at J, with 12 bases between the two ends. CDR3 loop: CASSLQGLPTGELFF. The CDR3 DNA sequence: TGTGCCAGCAGCTTACAGGGGCTACCAACCGGGGAGCTGTTTTTT.

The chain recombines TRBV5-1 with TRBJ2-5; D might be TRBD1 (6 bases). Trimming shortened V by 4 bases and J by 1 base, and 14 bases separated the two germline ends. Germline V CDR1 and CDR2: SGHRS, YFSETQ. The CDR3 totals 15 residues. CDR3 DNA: TGCGCCAGCAGCGACGGACAGATAAGCCAAGAGACCCAGTACTTC. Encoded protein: CASSDGQISQETQYF.

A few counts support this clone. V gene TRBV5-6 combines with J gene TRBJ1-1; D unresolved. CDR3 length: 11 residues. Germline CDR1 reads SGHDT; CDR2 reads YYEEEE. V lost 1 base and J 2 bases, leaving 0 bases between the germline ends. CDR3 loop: CASSLNTEAFF. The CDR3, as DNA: TGTGCCAGCAGCTTGAACACTGAAGCTTTCTTT.

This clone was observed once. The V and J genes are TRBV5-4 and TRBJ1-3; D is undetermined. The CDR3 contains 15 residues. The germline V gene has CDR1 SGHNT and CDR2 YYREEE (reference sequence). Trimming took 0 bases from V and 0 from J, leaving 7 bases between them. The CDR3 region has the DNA TGTGCCAGCAGCTTGGGCAGAAGCTCTGGAAACACCATATATTTT. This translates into CASSLGRSSGNTIYF.

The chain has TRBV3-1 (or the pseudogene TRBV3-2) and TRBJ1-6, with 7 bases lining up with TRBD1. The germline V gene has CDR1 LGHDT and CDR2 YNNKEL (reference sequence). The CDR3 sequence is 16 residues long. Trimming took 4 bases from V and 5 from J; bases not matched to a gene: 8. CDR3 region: CASSPRTGPNNSPLHF. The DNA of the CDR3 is TGTGCCAGCAGCCCACGGACAGGACCGAATAATTCACCCCTCCACTTT.

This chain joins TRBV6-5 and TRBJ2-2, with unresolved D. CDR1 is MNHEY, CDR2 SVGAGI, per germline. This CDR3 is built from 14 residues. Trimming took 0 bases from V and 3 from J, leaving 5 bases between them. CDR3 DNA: TGTGCCAGCAGTTACTCGGTGTACACCGGGGAGCTGTTTTTT. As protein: CASSYSVYTGELFF.

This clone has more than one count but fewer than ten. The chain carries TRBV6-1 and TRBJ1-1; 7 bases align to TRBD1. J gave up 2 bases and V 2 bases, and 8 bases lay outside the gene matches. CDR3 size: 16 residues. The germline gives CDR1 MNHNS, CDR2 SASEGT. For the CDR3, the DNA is TGTGCCAGCAGTGAATTAGCCGGGACAGTAAACACTGAAGCTTTCTTT. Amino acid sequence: CASSELAGTVNTEAFF.

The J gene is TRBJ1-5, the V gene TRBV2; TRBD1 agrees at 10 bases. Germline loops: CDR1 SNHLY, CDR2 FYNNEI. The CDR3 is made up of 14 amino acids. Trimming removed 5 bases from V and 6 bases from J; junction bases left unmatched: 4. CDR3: CASSRTGGAQPQHF. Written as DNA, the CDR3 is TGTGCCAGCAGTAGGACAGGGGGAGCTCAGCCCCAGCATTTT.